The entry below gives a single TCR beta chain sequence along with its context. These data originate in a study of metastatic and nonmetastatic thyroid tumors. V gave up 5 bases and J gave up 6 bases, with 11 bases separating them. The CDR3 totals 11 residues. CDR1 and CDR2 from the germline V gene are DFQATT and SNEGSKA (reference sequence). Ahead of thyroid surgery, no patient had received treatment of any kind. TCRdb used MiXCR to call clones anew from the PCR reads. The sample lists around 30,000 clones; 20% to 25% were seen once. The source of this sequence is a male donor with papillary thyroid cancer or a benign thyroid nodule (not recorded which). Some clones in this sample may be carry-over from other donors' samples. The V gene is TRBV20-1, the J gene TRBJ2-7; D remains ambiguous. Input material: tumor tissue. CDR3 coding DNA: TGCAGTGCTGGGCAGCAAATCGAGCAGTACTTC. Protein sequence: CSAGQQIEQYF.